The TCR beta chain under discussion was sequenced for a study of early T cells in non-severe SARS-CoV-2 infection. Overall study context: Whole-blood bulk RNA, unsorted, was sequenced, and chains were unpaired.

Unique molecular identifiers were added to individual cDNA molecules. A single record per CDR3 protein comes from TCRdb applying MiXCR to the 5' RACE reads. The table records tens of thousands of distinct CDR3 sequences, 4.6% of them present only once. This clonotype was counted many times. Its target is not known. Study-wide findings and caveats: Private and CD4 specificities were missed by VDJdb matching, which favored anti-spike CD8 responses.

V lost 3 bases and J lost 6, with 12 bases in between. CDR1 and CDR2 (germline): MNHEY, SMNVEV (reference sequence). The CDR3 is made up of 15 amino acids. The chain recombines TRBV27 with TRBJ1-6; D unclear. The sequences come from whole blood, collected at baseline. The TCR was taken from an adult who was a healthcare worker with PCR-confirmed SARS-CoV-2 infection or an uninfected control (not recorded which). The CDR3 nucleotides read TGTGCCAGCAGTTTTTCAGGTTCTACTAATTCACCCCTCCACTTT. Translating gives CASSFSGSTNSPLHF.